A single sample is the source of the 8 T cell receptor beta chains below, sequenced in a study of blood T cell repertoires in COVID-19. Sequenced by immunoSEQ multiplex PCR; TCRdb stores in-frame clones only, minus some. The sample lists about 250,000 clones; 80% to 90% were seen once. Sample: PBMCs or T cells enriched from blood (not recorded which). Receptor source: a woman aged 18-29 years who had recovered from COVID-19.

J is TRBJ1-5 and V is TRBV15, with D unclear. The CDR3 loop spans 15 amino acids. Germline assignment: CDR1 LNHNV and CDR2 YYDKDF (reference sequence). Trimming left V 4 bases short and J 4 bases short, with 14 bases between. The CDR3 nucleotides read TGTGCCACCAGCATCCCGGGTTCGAGGAATCAGCCCCAGCATTTT. Its protein product is CATSIPGSRNQPQHF.

The V gene is TRBV5-4, the J gene TRBJ1-1; a weak D match, TRBD1 (6 bases). This CDR3 contains 11 residues. Per the germline V gene, CDR1 is SGHNT and CDR2 is YYREEE (reference sequence). V lost 9 bases, J lost 5 bases, and 11 bases lay in between. In DNA, the CDR3 is TGTGCCACCACAGGGTCAACTGAAGCTTTCTTT. Amino acid sequence: CATTGSTEAFF.

A word on this clone: At one end the junction does not follow the germline gene, possibly because of a read error. The chain recombines TRBV13 with TRBJ2-1; TRBD2 agrees at 10 bases. This CDR3 is built from 15 residues. Per germline, CDR1 PRHDT and CDR2 FYEKMQ (reference sequence). CDR3 amino acids: CASSIGAGGDNEQFF. Written as DNA, the CDR3 is TGCGCCAGCAGCATTGGAGCGGGGGGGGACAATGAGCAGTTCTTC.

The V call is TRBV15, the J call TRBJ2-3; D might be TRBD1 (5 bases). V lost 1 base and J 0 bases, leaving 8 bases between the germline ends. The CDR3 has 15 residues. Germline V gene data show CDR1 as LNHNV and CDR2 as YYDKDF (reference sequence). DNA for the CDR3: TGTGCCACCAGCAGAGGACAGACTAGCACAGATACGCAGTATTTT. Protein product: CATSRGQTSTDTQYF.

The rearrangement links TRBV24-1 to TRBJ2-7; no clear D gene. Trimming removed 4 bases from V and 0 bases from J, with 6 bases in between. This CDR3 is 13 amino acids long. The V gene's germline CDR1 is KGHDR and CDR2 SFDVKD. The CDR3 loop is CATSDIDSYEQYF. The CDR3, as DNA: TGTGCCACCAGTGACATAGACTCCTACGAGCAGTACTTC.

The chain recombines TRBV5-1 with TRBJ2-1; TRBD2 matches 8 bases. This CDR3 contains 16 residues. V shed 3 bases and J 3 bases; nucleotides not matched to a gene: 8. From germline, CDR1 is SGHRS and CDR2 YFSETQ. The CDR3 region is CASSSIDGGVYNEQFF. The CDR3 bases are TGCGCCAGCAGCTCGATAGACGGGGGGGTCTACAATGAGCAGTTCTTC. Combining the CDR3 with reference TRBV5-1 and TRBJ2-1 gives the whole variable domain KAGVTQTPRYLIKTRGQQVTLSCSPISGHRSVSWYQQTPGQGLQFLFEYFSETQRNKGNFPGRFSGRQFSNSRSEMNVSTLELGDSALYLCASSSIDGGVYNEQFFGPGTRLTVL.

This clone appeared a few times. The DNA for the CDR3 is TGTGCCAGCAGGGAACCCCCAACTAGCGGGGGGGCGACCTACGAGCAGTACTTC. Its translation: CASREPPTSGGATYEQYF. The chain uses TRBV6-1 and TRBJ2-7; TRBD2 matches at 13 bases. The J segment lost 2 bases and the V segment lost 6 bases, leaving 13 bases of the junction unmatched. The CDR3 spans 18 residues. In germline, CDR1 is MNHNS, CDR2 SASEGT.

This chain joins TRBV18 and TRBJ1-2, with 9 bases that match TRBD1. Per the germline V gene, CDR1 is KGHSH and CDR2 is LQKENI. The V segment lost 3 bases and the J segment 7 bases; nucleotides outside the gene matches: 9. The CDR3 spans 15 residues. CDR3 protein: CASSPRQGVFLGYTF. The DNA of the CDR3 is TGTGCCAGCTCACCTCGACAGGGGGTATTCCTTGGCTACACCTTC. Based on the CDR3 plus reference TRBV18 and TRBJ1-2, the full variable domain is NAGVMQNPRHLVRRRGQEARLRCSPMKGHSHVYWYRQLPEEGLKFMVYLQKENIIDESGMPKERFSAEFPKEGPSILRIQQVVRGDSAAYFCASSPRQGVFLGYTFGSGTRLTVV.